This is a list of T cell receptor beta chains from one sample in a study of blood T cell repertoires in COVID-19. TCRdb's table, derived via immunoSEQ multiplex PCR, lists solely in-frame clones and lacks some. Among about 110,000 clones listed, roughly 80% were seen once. The source material was peripheral blood. Source of these receptors: a man over 45 with acute or convalescent COVID-19. Both conserved end residues are part of each CDR3. The D gene is left open where the match is weak. Only some rows state a clone size, as once, few, many or a class for expanded clones.

V: TRBV28
D: -
size: -
J: TRBJ2-2
CDR3: CASSGLGDRFFEDVTGELFF
DNA: TGTGCCAGCAGCGGTTTGGGAGACAGGTTTTTTGAAGATGTTACCGGGGAGCTGTTTTTT

V: TRBV5-5
D: -
size: -
J: TRBJ1-1
CDR3: CASSFGQRGTEAFF
DNA: TGTGCCAGCAGCTTTGGACAGAGGGGGACTGAAGCTTTCTTT

V: TRBV3-1/TRBV3-2
D: TRBD1
size: -
J: TRBJ1-1
CDR3: CASSQAVTEGANTEAFF
DNA: TGTGCCAGCAGCCAAGCCGTAACGGAGGGGGCGAACACTGAAGCTTTCTTT

V: TRBV7-9
D: -
size: -
J: TRBJ1-2
CDR3: CASSPNQGGGYTF
DNA: TGTGCCAGCAGCCCGAACCAGGGTGGAGGCTACACCTTC

V: TRBV7-8
D: -
size: few
J: TRBJ2-5
CDR3: CASSLGRQETQYF
DNA: TGTGCCAGCAGCTTGGGGAGGCAAGAGACCCAGTACTTC

V: TRBV6-5
D: -
size: -
J: TRBJ2-1
CDR3: CASRTSAGSYNEQFF
DNA: TGTGCCAGCAGAACATCAGCGGGTTCATACAATGAGCAGTTCTTC

V: TRBV28
D: TRBD1
size: -
J: TRBJ1-5
CDR3: CASRGGTGAGQPQHF
DNA: TGTGCCAGCAGGGGGGGGACAGGGGCTGGCCAGCCCCAGCATTTT

V: TRBV12-5
D: -
size: -
J: TRBJ1-1
CDR3: CASGLVLRGARGDGEAFF
DNA: TGTGCTAGTGGTTTGGTACTTAGGGGGGCGCGGGGGGATGGTGAAGCTTTCTTT

V: TRBV4-1
D: -
size: -
J: TRBJ1-1
CDR3: CASRRSTGNENTEAFF
DNA: TGCGCCAGCAGACGATCGACCGGGAACGAGAACACTGAAGCTTTCTTT

V: TRBV27
D: TRBD1
size: -
J: TRBJ1-1
CDR3: CASKRTGEFSTEAFF
DNA: TGTGCCAGCAAGAGGACAGGGGAATTTAGTACTGAAGCTTTCTTT

V: TRBV10-3
D: TRBD2
size: once
J: TRBJ2-3
CDR3: CAISESWTSGGDTQYF
DNA: TGTGCCATCAGTGAGTCGTGGACTAGCGGGGGCGATACGCAGTATTTT

V: TRBV19
D: -
size: -
J: TRBJ2-1
CDR3: CASSIPGNEQFF
DNA: TGTGCCAGTAGTATCCCAGGGAATGAGCAGTTCTTC

V: TRBV6-5
D: TRBD1
size: -
J: TRBJ2-2
CDR3: CASTTGGTGELFF
DNA: TGTGCCAGCACTACAGGGGGCACCGGGGAGCTGTTTTTT

V: TRBV19
D: -
size: few
J: TRBJ2-3
CDR3: CASSSGQERADTQYF
DNA: TGTGCCAGTAGCAGCGGTCAGGAAAGGGCAGATACGCAGTATTTT

V: TRBV28
D: -
size: -
J: TRBJ1-5
CDR3: CASSSGINQPQHF
DNA: TGTGCCAGCAGTTCGGGAATCAATCAGCCCCAGCATTTT

V: TRBV19
D: -
size: -
J: TRBJ1-5
CDR3: CASSKSRNRERGNQPQHF
DNA: TGTGCCAGTAGTAAGAGCCGGAACAGGGAAAGGGGCAATCAGCCCCAGCATTTT

V: TRBV10-1
D: -
size: -
J: TRBJ2-2
CDR3: CASKQNTGELFF
DNA: TGCGCCAGCAAACAGAACACCGGGGAGCTGTTTTTT

V: TRBV2
D: TRBD2
size: -
J: TRBJ2-1
CDR3: CASGTSGGNEQFF
DNA: TGTGCCAGCGGGACTAGCGGGGGCAATGAGCAGTTCTTC

V: TRBV29-1
D: -
size: -
J: TRBJ1-2
CDR3: CSGGTGGEGYTF
DNA: TGCAGCGGTGGGACGGGGGGAGAGGGCTACACCTTC

V: TRBV28
D: TRBD1
size: -
J: TRBJ1-2
CDR3: CASSSHAGAGGSNYGYTF
DNA: TGTGCCAGCAGTTCTCACGCCGGGGCAGGGGGCAGCAACTATGGCTACACCTTC

V: TRBV3-1/TRBV3-2
D: -
size: -
J: TRBJ1-1
CDR3: CASSQAWANTEAFF
DNA: TGTGCCAGCAGCCAAGCTTGGGCGAACACTGAAGCTTTCTTT

V: TRBV5-4
D: TRBD2
size: -
J: TRBJ2-3
CDR3: CASSYTSGGTDTQYF
DNA: TGTGCCAGCAGCTATACTAGCGGGGGCACAGATACGCAGTATTTT

V: TRBV5-1
D: -
size: -
J: TRBJ1-2
CDR3: CASSGGWDGYTF
DNA: TGCGCCAGCAGTGGAGGGTGGGATGGCTACACCTTC

V: TRBV19
D: -
size: -
J: TRBJ1-5
CDR3: CASSLSSNQPQHF
DNA: TGTGCCAGTAGTCTTAGTAGCAATCAGCCCCAGCATTTT

V: TRBV15
D: TRBD1
size: -
J: TRBJ2-3
CDR3: CATSRDEGQDTDTQYF
DNA: TGTGCCACCAGCAGAGATGAGGGACAGGATACAGATACGCAGTATTTT

V: TRBV3-1/TRBV3-2
D: -
size: -
J: TRBJ1-6
CDR3: CASREVWQGNSPLHF
DNA: TGTGCCAGCCGGGAGGTTTGGCAGGGCAATTCACCCCTCCACTTT

V: TRBV11-2
D: -
size: -
J: TRBJ1-1
CDR3: CASSLGGAIEAFF
DNA: TGTGCCAGCAGCCTGGGGGGGGCGATAGAAGCTTTCTTT

V: TRBV28
D: -
size: -
J: TRBJ1-5
CDR3: CASRLGNSINQPQHF
DNA: TGTGCCAGCAGGCTCGGAAACAGCATTAATCAGCCCCAGCATTTT

V: TRBV6-6
D: TRBD2
size: once
J: TRBJ2-1
CDR3: CASSQDSSGVGVNEQFF
DNA: TGTGCCAGCAGTCAGGATTCTAGCGGGGTAGGGGTCAATGAGCAGTTCTTC

V: TRBV13
D: -
size: few
J: TRBJ1-1
CDR3: CASSPSTGVFAEAFF
DNA: TGTGCCAGCAGCCCTTCGACAGGTGTCTTCGCTGAAGCTTTCTTT

V: TRBV2
D: -
size: -
J: TRBJ1-6
CDR3: CASGKRGPMPLHF
DNA: TGTGCCAGCGGCAAAAGGGGCCCCATGCCCCTCCACTTT

V: TRBV24-1
D: -
size: -
J: TRBJ2-3
CDR3: CATSATRGADTQYF
DNA: TGTGCCACCAGTGCGACTCGAGGCGCAGATACGCAGTATTTT

V: TRBV28
D: TRBD1
size: -
J: TRBJ1-1
CDR3: CASSRQGGNRAFF
DNA: TGTGCCAGCAGTAGACAGGGGGGCAATAGGGCTTTCTTT

V: TRBV9
D: -
size: -
J: TRBJ1-2
CDR3: CASSVGNSYGYTF
DNA: TGTGCCAGCAGCGTAGGTAACAGTTATGGCTACACCTTC

V: TRBV3-1/TRBV3-2
D: -
size: -
J: TRBJ2-1
CDR3: CASSQVWGREQFF
DNA: TGTGCCAGCAGCCAAGTTTGGGGGCGCGAGCAGTTCTTC

V: TRBV5-1
D: TRBD1
size: -
J: TRBJ1-4
CDR3: CASSLGQGAQKLFF
DNA: TGCGCCAGCAGCTTAGGGCAGGGGGCGCAGAAACTGTTTTTT

V: TRBV3-1/TRBV3-2
D: TRBD2
size: -
J: TRBJ2-3
CDR3: CASSQGGGLNTDTQYF
DNA: TGTGCCAGCAGCCAAGGCGGGGGGCTGAACACAGATACGCAGTATTTT

V: TRBV5-1
D: -
size: -
J: TRBJ2-1
CDR3: CASSLGARNLYNEQFF
DNA: TGCGCCAGCAGCTTGGGGGCCAGAAACCTATACAATGAGCAGTTCTTC

V: TRBV5-6
D: TRBD2
size: once
J: TRBJ2-2
CDR3: CASRPGLVNTGELFF
DNA: TGTGCCAGCAGGCCGGGACTAGTAAACACCGGGGAGCTGTTTTTT

V: TRBV2
D: -
size: -
J: TRBJ1-2
CDR3: CASSPTVNGYTF
DNA: TGTGCCAGCAGCCCCACTGTAAATGGCTACACCTTC

V: TRBV2
D: -
size: -
J: TRBJ2-2
CDR3: CASTKGRNTGELFF
DNA: TGTGCCAGCACAAAGGGGCGGAACACCGGGGAGCTGTTTTTT

V: TRBV10-3
D: TRBD1
size: -
J: TRBJ1-3
CDR3: CAISEAGGPGNTIYF
DNA: TGTGCCATCAGTGAGGCAGGGGGCCCTGGAAACACCATATATTTT

V: TRBV5-1
D: -
size: -
J: TRBJ2-6
CDR3: CASSEDWSGGANVLTF
DNA: TGCGCCAGCAGCGAGGACTGGTCTGGAGGGGCCAACGTCCTGACTTTC

V: TRBV2
D: TRBD1
size: -
J: TRBJ1-5
CDR3: CASSEDRGHQPQHF
DNA: TGTGCCAGCAGTGAGGACAGGGGCCATCAGCCCCAGCATTTT

V: TRBV3-1/TRBV3-2
D: TRBD2
size: -
J: TRBJ2-1
CDR3: CASSRLAGGQVGNEQFF
DNA: TGTGCCAGCAGCCGATTAGCGGGGGGGCAAGTCGGAAATGAGCAGTTCTTC

V: TRBV6-5
D: TRBD2
size: -
J: TRBJ2-1
CDR3: CASSDLAGGRGEQFF
DNA: TGTGCCAGCAGCGACCTAGCGGGGGGAAGGGGTGAGCAGTTCTTC

V: TRBV5-1
D: -
size: -
J: TRBJ2-3
CDR3: CASSDPGVRTDTQYF
DNA: TGCGCCAGCAGCGATCCGGGGGTCCGCACAGATACGCAGTATTTT

V: TRBV5-1
D: -
size: -
J: TRBJ2-5
CDR3: CASSSVSGETQYF
DNA: TGCGCCAGCAGCTCAGTTAGCGGTGAGACCCAGTACTTC

V: TRBV29-1
D: -
size: few
J: TRBJ1-1
CDR3: CSVQTGGNTEAFF
DNA: TGCAGCGTTCAAACAGGTGGGAACACTGAAGCTTTCTTT

V: TRBV5-1
D: -
size: -
J: TRBJ1-1
CDR3: CASRLDGNTEAFF
DNA: TGCGCCAGCAGATTGGACGGGAACACTGAAGCTTTCTTT

V: TRBV25-1
D: TRBD1
size: -
J: TRBJ1-1
CDR3: CASRTGSNTEAFF
DNA: TGTGCCAGCCGGACAGGGTCGAACACTGAAGCTTTCTTT

V: TRBV7-3
D: -
size: -
J: TRBJ1-1
CDR3: CASSFGGTTEAFF
DNA: TGTGCCAGCAGCTTCGGGGGGACCACTGAAGCTTTCTTT

V: TRBV6-2/TRBV6-3
D: TRBD1
size: -
J: TRBJ2-7
CDR3: CASSRQGDIYEQYF
DNA: TGTGCCAGCAGTAGACAGGGTGACATCTACGAGCAGTACTTC

V: TRBV9
D: -
size: -
J: TRBJ2-2
CDR3: CASMQGNTGELFF
DNA: TGTGCCAGCATGCAGGGGAACACCGGGGAGCTGTTTTTT

V: TRBV5-1
D: -
size: -
J: TRBJ1-3
CDR3: CASSTDSTSGNTIYF
DNA: TGCGCCAGCAGCACAGACAGTACCTCTGGAAACACCATATATTTT

V: TRBV5-1
D: TRBD2
size: few
J: TRBJ2-3
CDR3: CASSLPGLAGGQYLTDTQYF
DNA: TGCGCCAGCAGCTTACCGGGACTAGCGGGGGGGCAGTATTTAACAGATACGCAGTATTTT

V: TRBV2
D: TRBD1
size: -
J: TRBJ1-1
CDR3: CASSEDRGRGTEAFF
DNA: TGTGCCAGCAGTGAAGACAGGGGGAGAGGCACTGAAGCTTTCTTT

V: TRBV19
D: -
size: -
J: TRBJ1-5
CDR3: CASSIAQGREPQHF
DNA: TGTGCCAGTAGTATAGCCCAGGGTCGGGAGCCCCAGCATTTT

V: TRBV6-5
D: -
size: -
J: TRBJ1-4
CDR3: CASSWSHGRDEKLFF
DNA: TGTGCCAGCAGTTGGTCTCATGGTCGAGATGAAAAACTGTTTTTT

V: TRBV6-4
D: -
size: -
J: TRBJ1-5
CDR3: CASRGGDQPQHF
DNA: TGTGCCAGCAGGGGGGGGGACCAGCCCCAGCATTTT